The rows below give T cell receptor beta chains drawn from one sample of a study of blood T cell repertoires in COVID-19. Only in-frame clones appear in the TCRdb table, and some are missing; sequencing was by immunoSEQ multiplex PCR. The table lists approximately 320,000 clones, over 75% of them singletons, with about 7% in the top ten. The sample was peripheral blood. The receptors shown here come from a human donor in a cohort sampled during active COVID-19. Each CDR3 is given with its conserved first and last residue. Each record gives: V gene, clone size, J gene, D gene, CDR3 protein, CDR3 DNA. The D gene is left open where the match is weak. Expanded clones get a size class; other rows say once, few or many, or leave the size out.

v_call: TRBV5-1
clone_size: many
j_call: TRBJ1-6
d_call: TRBD1
cdr3_aa: CASKTTGSNSPLHF
cdr3_nt: TGCGCCAGCAAGACGACAGGGTCAAATTCACCCCTCCACTTT

v_call: TRBV18
clone_size: NA
j_call: TRBJ1-1
d_call: NA
cdr3_aa: CASSPQGLEAFF
cdr3_nt: TGTGCCAGCTCACCGCAGGGCCTTGAAGCTTTCTTT

v_call: TRBV24-1
clone_size: NA
j_call: TRBJ1-1
d_call: NA
cdr3_aa: CATSDTRNGNTEAFF
cdr3_nt: TGTGCCACCAGTGATACGCGGAACGGGAACACTGAAGCTTTCTTT

v_call: TRBV5-5
clone_size: NA
j_call: TRBJ2-1
d_call: NA
cdr3_aa: CASSILPGDNYNEQFF
cdr3_nt: TGTGCCAGCAGCATACTACCAGGGGATAATTACAATGAGCAGTTCTTC

v_call: TRBV24-1
clone_size: NA
j_call: TRBJ2-7
d_call: TRBD1
cdr3_aa: CATSAAPQGTYEQYF
cdr3_nt: TGTGCCACCAGTGCTGCCCCACAGGGGACCTACGAGCAGTACTTC

v_call: TRBV10-3
clone_size: NA
j_call: TRBJ2-1
d_call: TRBD1
cdr3_aa: CAITRDSSYNEQFF
cdr3_nt: TGTGCCATCACCCGGGACAGCTCCTACAATGAGCAGTTCTTC

v_call: TRBV18
clone_size: NA
j_call: TRBJ1-2
d_call: NA
cdr3_aa: CASSPLPTGTRGYTF
cdr3_nt: TGTGCCAGCTCACCACTACCGACGGGAACTAGAGGCTACACCTTC

v_call: TRBV7-8
clone_size: NA
j_call: TRBJ1-1
d_call: NA
cdr3_aa: CASSLKGGGDTEAFF
cdr3_nt: TGTGCCAGCAGCTTAAAAGGAGGGGGGGACACTGAAGCTTTCTTT

v_call: TRBV28
clone_size: NA
j_call: TRBJ1-3
d_call: NA
cdr3_aa: CASRPSAGSGNTIYF
cdr3_nt: TGTGCCAGCAGACCCTCCGCCGGGTCTGGAAACACCATATATTTT

v_call: TRBV9
clone_size: NA
j_call: TRBJ2-3
d_call: TRBD2
cdr3_aa: CASSGLAGGIRDTQYF
cdr3_nt: TGTGCCAGCAGCGGCCTAGCGGGGGGGATCAGAGATACGCAGTATTTT

v_call: TRBV18
clone_size: NA
j_call: TRBJ1-4
d_call: NA
cdr3_aa: CASSPRGEKLFF
cdr3_nt: TGTGCCAGCTCACCCCGAGGGGAAAAACTGTTTTTT

v_call: TRBV7-3
clone_size: NA
j_call: TRBJ2-2
d_call: TRBD1
cdr3_aa: CASSTRPGQGAVGELFF
cdr3_nt: TGTGCCAGCAGCACCAGGCCGGGACAGGGGGCGGTCGGGGAGCTGTTTTTT

v_call: TRBV18
clone_size: once
j_call: TRBJ2-7
d_call: TRBD1
cdr3_aa: CASSPRTGSYEQYF
cdr3_nt: TGTGCCAGCTCACCACGGACAGGCTCCTACGAGCAGTACTTC

v_call: TRBV9
clone_size: NA
j_call: TRBJ2-7
d_call: NA
cdr3_aa: CASSVTWQGPEQYF
cdr3_nt: TGTGCCAGCAGCGTAACTTGGCAGGGGCCCGAGCAGTACTTC

v_call: TRBV5-1
clone_size: once
j_call: TRBJ1-1
d_call: NA
cdr3_aa: CASSPRPETQKSAFF
cdr3_nt: TGCGCCAGCAGCCCCCGCCCCGAGACACAAAAGTCTGCTTTCTTT

v_call: TRBV30
clone_size: NA
j_call: TRBJ2-7
d_call: NA
cdr3_aa: CAWSTGLVYEQYF
cdr3_nt: TGTGCCTGGAGTACAGGGTTGGTCTACGAGCAGTACTTC

v_call: TRBV4-2
clone_size: NA
j_call: TRBJ2-1
d_call: TRBD2
cdr3_aa: CASSQRWGGTYNEQFF
cdr3_nt: TGTGCCAGCAGCCAGAGGTGGGGGGGTACCTACAATGAGCAGTTCTTC

v_call: TRBV25-1
clone_size: NA
j_call: TRBJ2-7
d_call: NA
cdr3_aa: CASSESQGSSYEQYF
cdr3_nt: TGTGCCAGCAGTGAATCCCAGGGAAGCTCCTACGAGCAGTACTTC

v_call: TRBV29-1
clone_size: NA
j_call: TRBJ2-7
d_call: TRBD2
cdr3_aa: CSVQGGEEEQYF
cdr3_nt: TGCAGCGTTCAGGGAGGGGAGGAAGAGCAGTACTTC

v_call: TRBV3-1/TRBV3-2
clone_size: NA
j_call: TRBJ2-7
d_call: NA
cdr3_aa: CASSLRGVPYEQYF
cdr3_nt: TGTGCCAGCAGCCTACGGGGAGTCCCCTACGAGCAGTACTTC

v_call: TRBV24-1
clone_size: NA
j_call: TRBJ2-7
d_call: TRBD1
cdr3_aa: CATSASLGTARYEQYF
cdr3_nt: TGTGCCACCAGTGCCTCGCTCGGGACAGCCCGGTACGAGCAGTACTTC

v_call: TRBV6-7
clone_size: NA
j_call: TRBJ2-7
d_call: NA
cdr3_aa: CASSPHRENFHEQYF
cdr3_nt: TGTGCCAGCAGTCCCCACAGGGAGAATTTCCACGAGCAGTACTTC

v_call: TRBV5-4
clone_size: NA
j_call: TRBJ1-1
d_call: NA
cdr3_aa: CASSPRTGMNTEAFF
cdr3_nt: TGTGCCAGCAGCCCCCGGACGGGAATGAACACTGAAGCTTTCTTT

v_call: TRBV5-1
clone_size: NA
j_call: TRBJ1-1
d_call: TRBD1
cdr3_aa: CASSPDPGGSTEAFF
cdr3_nt: TGCGCCAGCAGTCCCGATCCAGGGGGCAGCACTGAAGCTTTCTTT

v_call: TRBV11-3
clone_size: NA
j_call: TRBJ2-6
d_call: TRBD1
cdr3_aa: CASSLDSGTGSGANVLTF
cdr3_nt: TGTGCCAGCAGCTTAGACTCCGGGACAGGCTCTGGGGCCAACGTCCTGACTTTC

v_call: TRBV6-2/TRBV6-3
clone_size: NA
j_call: TRBJ1-5
d_call: TRBD1
cdr3_aa: CASSSPGQGFQPQHF
cdr3_nt: TGTGCCAGCAGTTCCCCGGGACAGGGTTTTCAGCCCCAGCATTTT

v_call: TRBV28
clone_size: once
j_call: TRBJ2-2
d_call: NA
cdr3_aa: CASTTGSGGTGELFF
cdr3_nt: TGTGCCAGCACCACAGGGAGTGGCGGCACCGGGGAGCTGTTTTTT

v_call: TRBV24-1
clone_size: NA
j_call: TRBJ2-7
d_call: TRBD1
cdr3_aa: CATSDSGQGYEQYF
cdr3_nt: TGTGCCACCAGTGACTCGGGACAGGGATACGAGCAGTACTTC

v_call: TRBV11-2
clone_size: NA
j_call: TRBJ2-3
d_call: NA
cdr3_aa: CASSLAGTHRTDTQYF
cdr3_nt: TGTGCCAGCAGCTTAGCCGGGACACACCGCACAGATACGCAGTATTTT

v_call: TRBV5-6
clone_size: NA
j_call: TRBJ2-1
d_call: NA
cdr3_aa: CASSLNWVRLSSYNEQFF
cdr3_nt: TGTGCCAGCAGCTTGAACTGGGTCCGACTGAGCTCCTACAATGAGCAGTTCTTC

v_call: TRBV9
clone_size: NA
j_call: TRBJ2-2
d_call: TRBD2
cdr3_aa: CASRLAGGTGELFF
cdr3_nt: TGTGCCAGCAGACTAGCGGGGGGCACCGGGGAGCTGTTTTTT

v_call: TRBV5-5
clone_size: NA
j_call: TRBJ1-1
d_call: TRBD1
cdr3_aa: CASSSSGTGGTEAFF
cdr3_nt: TGTGCCAGCAGCTCATCCGGGACAGGGGGCACTGAAGCTTTCTTT

v_call: TRBV6-5
clone_size: few
j_call: TRBJ1-5
d_call: TRBD1
cdr3_aa: CASRQQGARNQPQHF
cdr3_nt: TGTGCCAGCAGGCAACAGGGGGCCCGCAATCAGCCCCAGCATTTT

v_call: TRBV3-1/TRBV3-2
clone_size: few
j_call: TRBJ2-5
d_call: NA
cdr3_aa: CASSQTRRGNQETQYF
cdr3_nt: TGTGCCAGCAGCCAAACGAGGCGGGGTAACCAAGAGACCCAGTACTTC

v_call: TRBV6-1
clone_size: few
j_call: TRBJ2-7
d_call: TRBD2
cdr3_aa: CASSVYGTTNSYEQYF
cdr3_nt: TGTGCCAGCAGTGTTTACGGGACTACCAACTCCTACGAGCAGTACTTC

v_call: TRBV11-3
clone_size: NA
j_call: TRBJ1-1
d_call: NA
cdr3_aa: CASSLGPGQPNTEAFF
cdr3_nt: TGTGCCAGCAGCTTAGGGCCCGGACAGCCGAACACTGAAGCTTTCTTT

v_call: TRBV6-5
clone_size: NA
j_call: TRBJ1-1
d_call: NA
cdr3_aa: CASTGEINTEAFF
cdr3_nt: TGTGCCAGCACCGGGGAAATAAACACTGAAGCTTTCTTT

v_call: TRBV15
clone_size: NA
j_call: TRBJ1-2
d_call: TRBD1
cdr3_aa: CATSGQGGQGYTF
cdr3_nt: TGTGCCACCAGCGGACAGGGGGGTCAGGGCTACACCTTC

v_call: TRBV9
clone_size: NA
j_call: TRBJ2-5
d_call: NA
cdr3_aa: CASSHGRGETQYF
cdr3_nt: TGTGCCAGCAGTCATGGAAGAGGTGAGACCCAGTACTTC

v_call: TRBV19
clone_size: NA
j_call: TRBJ1-3
d_call: NA
cdr3_aa: CASTRGGLSGGNTIYF
cdr3_nt: TGTGCCAGTACCCGAGGGGGATTGTCAGGGGGAAACACCATATATTTT

v_call: TRBV11-2
clone_size: NA
j_call: TRBJ1-1
d_call: NA
cdr3_aa: CASSLEGAGTEAFF
cdr3_nt: TGTGCCAGCAGCTTAGAGGGGGCGGGCACTGAAGCTTTCTTT

v_call: TRBV30
clone_size: NA
j_call: TRBJ2-1
d_call: TRBD2
cdr3_aa: CAWSSGLAGGNEQFF
cdr3_nt: TGTGCCTGGAGCTCGGGACTAGCGGGGGGCAATGAGCAGTTCTTC

v_call: TRBV24-1
clone_size: NA
j_call: TRBJ2-1
d_call: NA
cdr3_aa: CATSDPFNAESSYNEQFF
cdr3_nt: TGTGCCACCAGTGACCCATTTAACGCGGAGAGCTCCTACAATGAGCAGTTCTTC

v_call: TRBV19
clone_size: NA
j_call: TRBJ1-6
d_call: NA
cdr3_aa: CASRRNYNSPLHF
cdr3_nt: TGTGCCAGTAGGAGGAATTATAATTCACCCCTCCACTTT

v_call: TRBV5-6
clone_size: few
j_call: TRBJ1-1
d_call: NA
cdr3_aa: CASSLKVAVTEAFF
cdr3_nt: TGTGCCAGCAGCTTGAAAGTCGCGGTAACTGAAGCTTTCTTT

v_call: TRBV3-1/TRBV3-2
clone_size: NA
j_call: TRBJ1-5
d_call: TRBD1
cdr3_aa: CASSHRDRAQPQHF
cdr3_nt: TGTGCCAGCAGCCACCGAGACAGGGCCCAGCCCCAGCATTTT

v_call: TRBV3-1/TRBV3-2
clone_size: NA
j_call: TRBJ1-1
d_call: NA
cdr3_aa: CASSPDRRGTEAFF
cdr3_nt: TGTGCCAGCAGCCCTGACCGCCGGGGCACTGAAGCTTTCTTT

v_call: TRBV5-1
clone_size: NA
j_call: TRBJ2-3
d_call: TRBD2
cdr3_aa: CASSRRFTSGGTDTQYF
cdr3_nt: TGCGCCAGCAGCCGACGGTTTACTAGCGGGGGGACAGATACGCAGTATTTT

v_call: TRBV6-1
clone_size: few
j_call: TRBJ1-5
d_call: NA
cdr3_aa: CASSDRGDGPQHF
cdr3_nt: TGTGCCAGCAGTGACAGGGGAGATGGGCCCCAGCATTTT

v_call: TRBV12-3/TRBV12-4
clone_size: once
j_call: TRBJ1-2
d_call: NA
cdr3_aa: CASSPGQSVSYTF
cdr3_nt: TGTGCCAGCAGTCCAGGACAGTCCGTGAGCTACACCTTC